One and the same sample provided the 22 T cell receptor beta chains below, sequenced in a study of cytomegalovirus exposure and HLA in healthy donors. The PCR was carried out with 60 Vbeta primers and 13 Jbeta primers. The protocol was immunoSEQ multiplex PCR, while the TCRdb copy is restricted to in-frame clones and leaves out a portion. The data show tens of thousands of clones, about 66% seen once. The material sequenced was PBMCs. Receptors originate from a man aged 50-60 years in good health and CMV-seropositive.

In its sample, this clone was seen a few times. This chain uses TRBV19 with TRBJ1-3; D ambiguous. The CDR3 is 13 residues long. The ends were cut back, 9 bases at V and 0 bases at J, with 9 bases in the middle. The germline gives CDR1 LNHDA, CDR2 SQIVND (reference sequence). CDR3 sequence: CASHDYSGNTIYF. The CDR3 nucleotides read TGTGCCAGCCACGACTACTCTGGAAACACCATATATTTT.

The rearrangement links TRBV9 to TRBJ1-2; D not certain. V shed 0 bases and J shed 3 bases, with 6 bases lying between them. The CDR3 spans 13 residues. CDR1 is SGDLS and CDR2 is YYNGEE in the germline V gene. CDR3 in amino acids: CASSVGEDYGYTF. The CDR3 coding sequence is TGTGCCAGCAGCGTAGGAGAGGACTATGGCTACACCTTC.

This clone was detected only a few times. The chain joins TRBV6-5 to TRBJ2-6, with unresolved D. V lost 0 bases and J lost 0, with 6 bases in between. This CDR3 is built from 16 residues. Germline CDR1 is MNHEY and CDR2 is SVGAGI. The CDR3 spells CASSYSHFSGANVLTF. CDR3 DNA: TGTGCCAGCAGTTACTCGCACTTCTCTGGGGCCAACGTCCTGACTTTC.

This chain uses TRBV11-2 with TRBJ1-2; 9 nucleotides align to TRBD1. The CDR3 covers 14 residues. After removal of 4 bases from V and 4 bases from J, the junction contained 4 bases not matched to a gene. Germline CDR1 is SGHAT and CDR2 is FQNNGV. CDR3 in DNA: TGTGCCAGCAGCTCCTGGACAGGGGCCTATGGCTACACCTTC. Protein sequence: CASSSWTGAYGYTF.

This clone was counted only a few times. J is TRBJ2-3 and V is TRBV11-3, with D maybe TRBD2 (5 bases). The CDR3 is made up of 14 amino acids. Germline CDR1 SGHNT, CDR2 YENEEA. V was clipped by 3 bases and J by 3 bases, with 10 bases between them. The CDR3 reads CASSLGSVTDTQYF. For the CDR3, the DNA is TGTGCCAGCAGCTTGGGTAGCGTAACAGATACGCAGTATTTT.

This clone was counted only a few times. J is TRBJ1-1 and V is TRBV7-7, with D unclear. Trimming cost V 2 bases and J 3 bases, with 7 bases left between them. Germline loops: CDR1 SSHAT, CDR2 FNYEAQ (reference sequence). The CDR3 runs 13 residues. The CDR3 protein is CASSLNQYTEAFF. In nucleotides, the CDR3 is TGTGCCAGCAGCTTAAACCAGTACACTGAAGCTTTCTTT.

The chain joins TRBV6-1 to TRBJ1-3; 8 positions agree with TRBD1. CDR1 and CDR2 from the germline V gene are MNHNS and SASEGT. Trimming took 4 bases from V and 2 from J; bases not matched to a gene: 4. The CDR3 is 15 amino acids. CDR3 sequence: CASSAQGGTGNTIYF. CDR3 coding DNA: TGTGCCAGCAGTGCACAGGGGGGGACTGGAAACACCATATATTTT.

The chain links TRBV7-9 to TRBJ2-5; D is unclear. The CDR3 contains 15 residues. Germline V lookup: CDR1 SEHNR, CDR2 FQNEAQ (reference sequence). V lost 4 bases and J 4 bases, leaving 16 bases between the germline ends. CDR3 protein: CASSSRLEAAETQYF. The CDR3 coding sequence is TGTGCCAGCAGCTCTCGTCTCGAGGCTGCAGAGACCCAGTACTTC.

This clone has more than one count but fewer than ten. V and J are TRBV7-2 and TRBJ2-7; the D is unclear. Germline V gene data show CDR1 as SGHTA and CDR2 as FQGNSA. The CDR3 runs to 13 residues. Trimming took off 2 bases at V and 3 bases at J, with 8 bases between the two ends. The CDR3 DNA is TGTGCCAGCAGCTTAAACAGCCTCTACGAGCAGTACTTC. Encoded protein: CASSLNSLYEQYF.

The V and J genes are TRBV7-9 and TRBJ1-1; the D gene is possibly TRBD1 (5 bases). Trimming stripped 2 bases from V and 2 bases from J, with 9 bases between. Germline-derived CDR1 and CDR2 are SEHNR and FQNEAQ (reference sequence). The CDR3 extends over 14 amino acids. This CDR3 reads CASSLTGYNTEAFF. CDR3 nucleotides: TGTGCCAGCAGCTTAACAGGCTATAACACTGAAGCTTTCTTT.

A few counts support this clone. The CDR3 sequence: CASSLGSSGTDTQYF. The CDR3 DNA reads as TGTGCCAGCAGCTTAGGCTCTAGCGGCACAGATACGCAGTATTTT. The chain uses TRBV11-3 and TRBJ2-3; tentative D call: TRBD2 (6 bases). Germline CDR1 and CDR2: SGHNT and YENEEA. The CDR3 has 15 residues. Trimming shortened V by 1 base and J by 1 base, and 9 bases separated the two germline ends.

This clone has only a few counts. The rearrangement uses TRBV7-8 and TRBJ1-6; maybe TRBD1 (6 bases). The ends were cut back, 5 bases at V and 3 bases at J, with 14 bases in the middle. Germline CDR1 is SGHVS and CDR2 is FQNEAQ. CDR3 length: 16 amino acids. The DNA for the CDR3 is TGTGCCAGCAGCCATCGACAGGAATACTATAATTCACCCCTCCACTTT. Encoded protein: CASSHRQEYYNSPLHF.

This chain joins TRBV5-4 and TRBJ1-3; 7 bases align to TRBD1. This CDR3 spans 14 amino acids. V shed 2 bases and J 3 bases; nucleotides not matched to a gene: 2. CDR1 SGHNT and CDR2 YYREEE come from the germline V gene (reference sequence). CDR3 sequence reads: CASSFGQVGNTIYF. CDR3 nucleotide sequence: TGTGCCAGCAGCTTCGGACAGGTTGGAAACACCATATATTTT.

The chain recombines TRBV2 with TRBJ1-6; D gene unclear. The V and J ends lost 6 bases and 7 bases respectively, with 10 bases between them. Germline CDR1 is SNHLY and CDR2 is FYNNEI. CDR3 length: 13 residues. CDR3 amino acids: CASRGGWNSPLHF. The CDR3 DNA reads TGTGCCAGCAGGGGAGGGTGGAATTCACCCCTCCACTTT.

The chain joins TRBV6-6 to TRBJ1-1; possibly TRBD1 for D (5 bases). Germline CDR1 MNHNY, CDR2 SVGAGI (reference sequence). The V end was cut by 7 bases, the J end by 6 bases, with 9 bases between. The CDR3 sequence is 11 residues long. The CDR3 DNA reads as TGTGCCAGCACCTGGGGGGCTGAAGCTTTCTTT. It encodes CASTWGAEAFF.

The V gene is TRBV5-1, the J gene TRBJ1-5; possibly TRBD1 for D (6 bases). Germline assignment: CDR1 SGHRS and CDR2 YFSETQ. The CDR3 has 15 residues. The germline V and J ends were trimmed by 4 bases and 3 bases, with 14 bases remaining between them. CDR3 in amino acids: CASSAQTGPNQPQHF. The CDR3 nucleotides are TGCGCCAGCAGCGCACAGACAGGACCCAATCAGCCCCAGCATTTT.

This clone has at least ten counts. V gene TRBV2 combines with J gene TRBJ1-2; D might be TRBD1 (6 bases). The CDR3 runs to 15 residues. The germline V gene has CDR1 SNHLY and CDR2 FYNNEI. Deletions cut 6 bases from V and 6 bases from J, with 20 bases between. CDR3 DNA sequence: TGTGCCAGCAGAATTACCCCACAGGGTAATGATGGCTACACCTTC. This gives the protein CASRITPQGNDGYTF.

This chain uses TRBV5-1 with TRBJ2-7, with D unresolved. CDR3 size: 14 residues. Germline V lookup: CDR1 SGHRS, CDR2 YFSETQ. The germline V and J ends were trimmed by 0 bases and 3 bases, with 10 bases remaining between them. The CDR3 here is CASSLALTGYEQYF. The CDR3 coding sequence is TGCGCCAGCAGCTTGGCCCTCACGGGCTACGAGCAGTACTTC. Based on the CDR3 plus reference TRBV5-1 and TRBJ2-7, the full variable domain is KAGVTQTPRYLIKTRGQQVTLSCSPISGHRSVSWYQQTPGQGLQFLFEYFSETQRNKGNFPGRFSGRQFSNSRSEMNVSTLELGDSALYLCASSLALTGYEQYFGPGTRLTVT.

This clone came up once. The V gene is TRBV6-1, the J gene TRBJ1-2; TRBD1 matches 8 bases. Per the germline V gene, CDR1 is MNHNS and CDR2 is SASEGT. V shed 6 bases and J 1 base; nucleotides not matched to a gene: 7. The CDR3 runs to 15 residues. CDR3 in DNA: TGTGCCAGCAGACCTTTAGGACAGGGTAACTATGGCTACACCTTC. Translating it yields CASRPLGQGNYGYTF.

The rearrangement uses TRBV6-1 and TRBJ1-6; D uncertain. The CDR3 is 15 amino acids. Germline CDR1 and CDR2: MNHNS and SASEGT. Trimming stripped 0 bases from V and 9 bases from J, with 12 bases between. CDR3 residues: CASSEAAGYGSPLHF. In DNA, the CDR3 is TGTGCCAGCAGTGAAGCGGCGGGATATGGTTCACCCCTCCACTTT.

This sequence joins TRBV18 and TRBJ1-2; no firm D call. Germline V gives CDR1 KGHSH, CDR2 LQKENI. Trimming shortened V by 2 bases and J by 0 bases, and 4 bases separated the two germline ends. This CDR3 is 13 amino acids long. In nucleotides, the CDR3 is TGTGCCAGCTCACCAGGCACTAACTATGGCTACACCTTC. Translating it yields CASSPGTNYGYTF.

The chain employs TRBV4-1 and TRBJ2-5; 9 positions agree with TRBD1. J gave up 1 base and V 3 bases, and 0 bases lay outside the gene matches. The CDR3 extends over 14 amino acids. CDR1 and CDR2 (germline): MGHRA, YSYEKL. The CDR3 coding sequence is TGCGCCAGCAGCCAGACAGGGGGCCAAGAGACCCAGTACTTC. As protein: CASSQTGGQETQYF.